The text below deals with one TCR beta chain. This table comes from immunoSEQ multiplex PCR, and its TCRdb copy is limited to in-frame clones, with some not included. The sample lists about 300,000 clones, over 55% occurring once. In germline, CDR1 is MNHGY, CDR2 SVAAGI. Trimming cost V 3 bases and J 5 bases, with 15 bases left between them. The CDR3 sequence is 15 residues long. This sample was taken from a study of cytotoxic CD8 clonotypes in ibrutinib-treated CLL. Source: PBMCs, taken after 36 months of ibrutinib treatment. This receptor was obtained from a human donor with chronic lymphocytic leukemia. The chain is built from TRBV6-9 and TRBJ2-3, with TRBD2 as a possible D gene (6 bases). The CDR3 region has the DNA TGTGCCAGCAGTTACGCGGAGGGCCGAGGAGATACGCAGTATTTT. It is translated as CASSYAEGRGDTQYF.